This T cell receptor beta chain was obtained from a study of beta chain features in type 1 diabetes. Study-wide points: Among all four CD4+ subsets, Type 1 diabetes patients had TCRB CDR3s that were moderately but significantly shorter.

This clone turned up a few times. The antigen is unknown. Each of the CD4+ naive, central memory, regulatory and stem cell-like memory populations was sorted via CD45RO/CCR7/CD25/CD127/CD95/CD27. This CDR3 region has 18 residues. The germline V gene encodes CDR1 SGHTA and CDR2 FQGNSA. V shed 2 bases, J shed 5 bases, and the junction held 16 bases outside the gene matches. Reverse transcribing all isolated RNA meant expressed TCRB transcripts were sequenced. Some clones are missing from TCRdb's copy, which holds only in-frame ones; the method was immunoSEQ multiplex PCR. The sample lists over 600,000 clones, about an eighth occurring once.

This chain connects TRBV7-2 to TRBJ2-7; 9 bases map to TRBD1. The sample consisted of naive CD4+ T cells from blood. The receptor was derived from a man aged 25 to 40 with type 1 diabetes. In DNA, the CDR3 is TGTGCCAGCAGCTTACTTGTTGGATCCCGGACAGGGGTTCACGAGCAGTACTTC. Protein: CASSLLVGSRTGVHEQYF.